This T cell receptor (beta chain) originates from a study of cytomegalovirus exposure and HLA in healthy donors. Researchers ran the PCR with 60 Vbeta and 13 Jbeta primers. Only in-frame clones appear in the TCRdb table, and some are missing; sequencing was by immunoSEQ multiplex PCR. Of just over 200,000 clones listed, around 70% are singletons. Germline CDR1 reads LGHNA; CDR2 reads YSLEER. The CDR3 length is 16 residues. The ends were cut back, 4 bases at V and 2 bases at J, with 12 bases in the middle. The genes are TRBV4-3 and TRBJ2-6; D unresolved. The sample taken for sequencing was PBMCs. The clonotype was recovered from a man aged 40-49 years in good health and CMV-seropositive. The CDR3 DNA sequence: TGCGCCAGCAGCCCCCGCGCGGCGGCTGGGGCCAACGTCCTGACTTTC. This encodes CASSPRAAAGANVLTF.